Below, 10 T cell receptor beta chains from the same sample are listed, as sequenced in a study of T cells after yellow fever vaccination. Via MiXCR, TCRdb re-called the 5' RACE reads, giving one row per CDR3 protein. The sample lists a few hundred thousand distinct CDR3 sequences, approximately 10% occurring once. Material: CD4+ T cells sorted from PBMCs, obtained 5 days after the yellow fever booster vaccination. The receptors stem from a man younger than 30 who received the YFV17D yellow fever vaccine.

The CDR3 spells CASSLGDRVSTDTQYF. The CDR3 nucleotides read TGCGCCAGCAGCTTGGGGGACAGGGTCAGCACAGATACGCAGTATTTT. This chain links TRBV5-1 with TRBJ2-3; 9 bases agree with TRBD1. The CDR3 contains 16 residues. Trimming took 0 bases from V and 0 from J; bases not matched to a gene: 2. CDR1 is SGHRS and CDR2 is YFSETQ in the germline V gene.

The genes are TRBV7-3 and TRBJ2-3, with TRBD1 matching over 7 bases. The CDR3 contains 12 residues. Trimming took 5 bases from V and 10 from J; bases not matched to a gene: 6. Germline V gives CDR1 SGHTA, CDR2 FQGTGA. The CDR3 coding sequence is TGTGCCAGCAGCAATACCGGGACAGCGCAGTATTTT. Amino acid sequence: CASSNTGTAQYF.

This clonotype occurred many times. The chain carries TRBV12-3 or TRBV12-4 and TRBJ2-3; 10 positions match TRBD2. This CDR3 spans 15 amino acids. After removal of 6 bases from V and 4 bases from J, the junction contained 7 bases not matched to a gene. DNA for the CDR3: TGTGCCAGCAGCTGGACTAGCGGACCCGCAGATACGCAGTATTTT. Translated, it gives CASSWTSGPADTQYF.

The chain carries TRBV6-2 or TRBV6-3 and TRBJ2-3; 10 bases map to TRBD2. CDR1 and CDR2 (germline): MNHEY, SVGEGT. Germline trimming cut 7 bases from V and 4 bases from J; bases unmatched to any gene: 5. The CDR3 spans 14 residues. CDR3 DNA sequence: TGTGCCAGCAAAAGCGGGGGGGCCGCAGATACGCAGTATTTT. This sequence encodes CASKSGGAADTQYF.

This clonotype has more than one count but fewer than ten. The chain has TRBV6-5 and TRBJ1-3, with D hard to call. Germline loops: CDR1 MNHEY, CDR2 SVGAGI. Trimming stripped 7 bases from V and 0 bases from J, with 13 bases between. The CDR3 consists of 15 residues. CDR3 sequence (DNA): TGTGCCAGCACCCCCATATGGGGCTCTGGAAACACCATATATTTT. It translates to CASTPIWGSGNTIYF.

The CDR3 sequence: CASHNEDTQYF. The CDR3 DNA follows: TGCGCCAGCCACAATGAGGATACGCAGTATTTT. The chain joins TRBV5-1 to TRBJ2-3; D ambiguous. V was trimmed by 7 bases and J by 6 bases, leaving 9 bases between them. From germline, CDR1 is SGHRS and CDR2 YFSETQ. The CDR3 spans 11 residues.

V is TRBV7-2 and J is TRBJ1-2; D not resolved. The V end was cut by 2 bases, the J end by 4 bases, with 14 bases between. The CDR3 has 15 amino acids. Germline lookup yields CDR1 SGHTA and CDR2 FQGNSA. The CDR3 protein is CASSLYFPGGYGYTF. The DNA of the CDR3 is TGTGCCAGCAGCTTATATTTCCCCGGCGGCTATGGCTACACCTTC.

The chain uses TRBV7-2 and TRBJ2-3; 8 bases are a match to TRBD1. Germline lookup yields CDR1 SGHTA and CDR2 FQGNSA. With V trimmed by 1 base and J by 1 base, 7 bases remained unmatched. The CDR3 has 17 amino acids. DNA for the CDR3: TGTGCCAGCAGCTTAGGACGGCAGGGGGCAGGCACAGATACGCAGTATTTT. Translation gives CASSLGRQGAGTDTQYF.

This clonotype was observed a few times. The chain employs TRBV5-1 and TRBJ1-1, with D unresolved. V was pared by 4 bases and J by 0 bases, with 4 bases between. Germline CDR1 SGHRS, CDR2 YFSETQ. The CDR3 consists of 12 residues. CDR3 in DNA: TGCGCCAGCAGCACGATGAACACTGAAGCTTTCTTT. It encodes CASSTMNTEAFF. Looking up the rest from reference TRBV5-1 and TRBJ1-1 gives the full variable domain: KAGVTQTPRYLIKTRGQQVTLSCSPISGHRSVSWYQQTPGQGLQFLFEYFSETQRNKGNFPGRFSGRQFSNSRSEMNVSTLELGDSALYLCASSTMNTEAFFGQGTRLTVV.

This clonotype was counted a few times. The chain employs TRBV6-2 or TRBV6-3 and TRBJ1-1; D is unresolved. The CDR3 is made up of 11 amino acids. V was pared by 5 bases and J by 9 bases, with 10 bases between. The germline V gene has CDR1 MNHEY and CDR2 SVGEGT. CDR3 nucleotide sequence: TGTGCCAGCAGTCGTTTTCCTAAAGCTTTCTTT. This codes for CASSRFPKAFF.